These 24 T cell receptor beta chains were sequenced from one sample in a study of T cell responses to AZD1222 COVID-19 vaccine. Libraries were prepared by immunoSEQ multiplex PCR; TCRdb keeps only in-frame clonotypes and omits some of them. Of around 100,000 clones listed, 70% to 90% are singletons. The sequences come from peripheral blood, collected 28 days after the second AZD1222 dose. These receptors all come from an adult who received the AZD1222 COVID-19 vaccine.

This clone showed up just once. The rearrangement joins TRBV5-1 to TRBJ2-1, with D possibly matching TRBD2 (6 bases). The CDR3 spans 16 residues. CDR1 and CDR2 (germline): SGHRS, YFSETQ. V was pared by 6 bases and J by 0 bases, with 16 bases between. In DNA form, the CDR3 reads TGCGCCAGCACGATGCCGGGACTCTCCTCCTACAATGAGCAGTTCTTC. This encodes CASTMPGLSSYNEQFF.

The chain joins TRBV30 to TRBJ2-2, with D hard to call. Per the germline V gene, CDR1 is GTSNPN and CDR2 is SVGIG (reference sequence). This CDR3 contains 15 residues. The V gene lost 3 bases and the J gene lost 5 bases, with 16 bases spanning the gap. The DNA for the CDR3 is TGTGCCTGGAGGCCACCTGACTGGGATACCGGGGAGCTGTTTTTT. Translating gives CAWRPPDWDTGELFF.

The gene calls are TRBV10-1 and TRBJ2-7, with D perhaps matching TRBD1 or TRBD2 (6 bases each). CDR1 is WNHNN and CDR2 is SYGVQD in the germline V gene (reference sequence). The CDR3 is 14 amino acids. Trimming took 3 bases from V and 2 from J, leaving 11 bases between them. Written as DNA, the CDR3 is TGCGCCAGCAGTGAACGGGGGCAGGCCTACGAGCAGTACTTC. Protein product: CASSERGQAYEQYF.

The chain uses TRBV6-2 or TRBV6-3 and TRBJ2-3, with D perhaps being TRBD1 or TRBD2 (6 bases each). Germline V CDR1 and CDR2: MNHEY, SVGEGT. The CDR3 has 19 amino acids. The V and J ends lost 0 bases and 5 bases respectively, with 24 bases between them. This CDR3 is CASSYSPNFGGGPRDTQYF. For the CDR3, the DNA is TGTGCCAGCAGTTACTCTCCCAACTTCGGGGGCGGGCCTAGAGATACGCAGTATTTT.

The V and J genes are TRBV4-2 and TRBJ2-7; D is possibly TRBD2 (6 bases). Trimming left V 1 base short and J 6 bases short, with 10 bases between. Germline V gives CDR1 LGHNA, CDR2 YNFKEQ. CDR3 length: 13 amino acids. The CDR3, as DNA: TGTGCCAGCAGCCAAGGGGAGGTCCGCGAGCAGTACTTC. It is translated as CASSQGEVREQYF.

This chain links TRBV15 with TRBJ2-7; D not resolved. Trimming removed 0 bases from V and 3 bases from J, with 9 bases in between. CDR3 length equals 14 residues. The germline gives CDR1 LNHNV, CDR2 YYDKDF (reference sequence). The DNA of the CDR3 is TGTGCCACCAGCAGAGATAGGTCCAACTACGAGCAGTACTTC. Residues: CATSRDRSNYEQYF.

DNA of the CDR3: TGTGCCAGCCGCGGGACCCTAAGCTCCTACAATGAGCAGTTCTTC. Translating it yields CASRGTLSSYNEQFF. The chain is built from TRBV27 and TRBJ2-1; D possibly corresponds to TRBD2 (6 bases). V was clipped by 8 bases and J by 0 bases, with 14 bases between them. CDR1 and CDR2 from the germline V gene are MNHEY and SMNVEV (reference sequence). This CDR3 spans 15 amino acids.

The chain has TRBV30 and TRBJ1-4; no definite D call. Trimming cost V 3 bases and J 5 bases, with 13 bases left between them. The CDR3 runs to 14 residues. Germline-derived CDR1 and CDR2 are GTSNPN and SVGIG (reference sequence). CDR3 nucleotide sequence: TGTGCCTGGAGCGACCCAACAGAGAATGAAAAACTGTTTTTT. Translation: CAWSDPTENEKLFF.

This chain links TRBV11-1 with TRBJ2-3; 7 bases map to TRBD2. The CDR3 runs to 16 residues. With V trimmed by 2 bases and J by 0 bases, 5 bases remained unmatched. Germline-derived CDR1 and CDR2 are SGHAT and FQDESV (reference sequence). CDR3 protein: CASSLLSGISTDTQYF. CDR3 nucleotides: TGTGCCAGCAGCTTACTGAGCGGGATTAGCACAGATACGCAGTATTTT. The complete variable domain, with remaining parts taken from reference TRBV11-1 and TRBJ2-3, reads EAEVAQSPRYKITEKSQAVAFWCDPISGHATLYWYRQILGQGPELLVQFQDESVVDDSQLPKDRFSAERLKGVDSTLKIQPAELGDSAMYLCASSLLSGISTDTQYFGPGTRLTVL.

The rearrangement uses TRBV5-4 and TRBJ2-5; 7 positions match TRBD2. V dropped 2 bases and J dropped 1; count of bases not matched to a gene: 8. CDR1 is SGHNT and CDR2 is YYREEE in the germline V gene (reference sequence). The CDR3 runs 16 residues. In DNA form, the CDR3 reads TGTGCCAGCAGCTTAAAAGCGGGGACTCTCCAAGAGACCCAGTACTTC. This encodes CASSLKAGTLQETQYF. The entire variable domain, with the rest obtained from reference TRBV5-4 and TRBJ2-5, is as follows: ETGVTQSPTHLIKTRGQQVTLRCSSQSGHNTVSWYQQALGQGPQFIFQYYREEENGRGNFPPRFSGLQFPNYSSELNVNALELDDSALYLCASSLKAGTLQETQYFGPGTRLLVL.

This chain joins TRBV7-2 and TRBJ1-3; unclear D gene. Germline CDR1 SGHTA, CDR2 FQGNSA. The length of the CDR3 is 13 residues. With 3 bases removed from V and 4 bases from J, the gap between germline ends came to 7 bases. The CDR3 sequence is CASSFEEGNTIYF. The CDR3, as DNA: TGTGCCAGCAGCTTTGAAGAGGGAAACACCATATATTTT.

The chain recombines TRBV12-3 or TRBV12-4 with TRBJ2-3, with D unresolved. This CDR3 is 13 amino acids long. Trimming took off 6 bases at V and 4 bases at J, with 11 bases between the two ends. This CDR3 is CASRATTSDTQYF. DNA for the CDR3: TGTGCCAGCAGGGCGACCACGTCAGATACGCAGTATTTT.

V usage is TRBV5-1 and J usage is TRBJ1-2; TRBD1 matches at 8 bases. The CDR3 loop spans 13 amino acids. Trimming removed 3 bases from V and 7 bases from J; junction bases left unmatched: 5. The germline CDR1 and CDR2 sequences are SGHRS and YFSETQ. CDR3 sequence (DNA): TGCGCCAGCAGCTCGGACAGGGTGGGTGGCTACACCTTC. This gives the protein CASSSDRVGGYTF.

The chain is built from TRBV19 and TRBJ1-5; D is unclear. Trimming cost V 4 bases and J 6 bases, with 10 bases left between them. CDR1 and CDR2 from the germline V gene are LNHDA and SQIVND (reference sequence). The CDR3 extends over 13 amino acids. The CDR3 DNA reads TGTGCCAGTAGTACCGTAAGGTCTCAGCCCCAGCATTTT. As protein: CASSTVRSQPQHF. Using reference TRBV19 and TRBJ1-5 for the parts outside the CDR3, the full variable domain is DGGITQSPKYLFRKEGQNVTLSCEQNLNHDAMYWYRQDPGQGLRLIYYSQIVNDFQKGDIAEGYSVSREKKESFPLTVTSAQKNPTAFYLCASSTVRSQPQHFGDGTRLSIL.

The V and J genes are TRBV19 and TRBJ2-3; D is perhaps TRBD2 (6 bases). V was cut by 6 bases and J by 3 bases, with 13 bases left in between. This CDR3 spans 14 amino acids. The germline V gene encodes CDR1 LNHDA and CDR2 SQIVND (reference sequence). Here the CDR3 DNA reads TGTGCCAGTAGACAGACGGGGAGGACAGATACGCAGTATTTT. This gives the protein CASRQTGRTDTQYF.

The chain uses TRBV9 and TRBJ1-1; 10 nucleotides line up with TRBD1. J lost 2 bases, V lost 7 bases, and 8 bases had no gene match. This CDR3 is built from 15 residues. The germline V gene encodes CDR1 SGDLS and CDR2 YYNGEE. This CDR3 reads CASCPTGGYNTEAFF. The CDR3 nucleotides are TGTGCCAGCTGCCCGACAGGGGGCTATAACACTGAAGCTTTCTTT. Filled out from reference TRBV9 and TRBJ1-1, the complete variable domain reads DSGVTQTPKHLITATGQRVTLRCSPRSGDLSVYWYQQSLDQGLQFLIQYYNGEERAKGNILERFSAQQFPDLHSELNLSSLELGDSALYFCASCPTGGYNTEAFFGQGTRLTVV.

V is TRBV19 and J is TRBJ1-5, with 7 positions matching TRBD1. Looked up from germline, CDR1 is LNHDA and CDR2 is SQIVND (reference sequence). V trimming: 7 bases; J trimming: 7 bases; junction bases outside the gene matches: 10. This CDR3 is 14 amino acids long. The CDR3 bases are TGTGCCAGTAAATGGGACAGTTTCGGGCAGCCCCAGCATTTT. It encodes CASKWDSFGQPQHF.

For this clone: One end of the junction varies from germline; a read error may be responsible. V is TRBV18 and J is TRBJ1-3; D remains ambiguous. CDR3 length: 18 amino acids. Per the germline V gene, CDR1 is KGHSH and CDR2 is LQKENI. CDR3 region: CASSPLEVLPFSGNTIYF. The CDR3 DNA reads TGTGCCAGCTCCCCACTAGAGGTTCTACCATTCTCTGGAAACACCATATATTTT.

This sequence joins TRBV5-1 and TRBJ2-2; D is possibly TRBD1 (5 bases). CDR1 SGHRS and CDR2 YFSETQ come from the germline V gene. V lost 6 bases to trimming and J lost 1 base, with 7 bases between them. This CDR3 has 13 residues. DNA for the CDR3: TGCGCCAGCAATACAGGGAACACCGGGGAGCTGTTTTTT. It codes for CASNTGNTGELFF.

A few counts support this clone. The chain recombines TRBV27 with TRBJ2-1, with D hard to call. Trimming shortened V by 5 bases and J by 0 bases, and 2 bases separated the two germline ends. The CDR3 consists of 12 residues. Germline CDR1 is MNHEY and CDR2 is SMNVEV (reference sequence). The CDR3 loop is CASSRSYNEQFF. Here the CDR3 DNA reads TGTGCCAGCAGTCGCTCCTACAATGAGCAGTTCTTC.

This chain joins TRBV6-5 and TRBJ2-1; no reliable D call. V lost 6 bases and J lost 4, with 10 bases in between. The germline CDR1 and CDR2 sequences are MNHEY and SVGAGI. The CDR3 length is 13 residues. The CDR3 coding sequence is TGTGCCAGCAGCCCCTCCCTATACAATGAGCAGTTCTTC. It encodes CASSPSLYNEQFF.

The chain recombines TRBV28 with TRBJ1-1; D unresolved. The CDR3 sequence is 14 residues long. V lost 3 bases, J lost 0 bases, and 8 bases lay in between. Germline values: CDR1 MDHEN, CDR2 SYDVKM. The CDR3 sequence: CASSLSAMNTEAFF. The CDR3 DNA reads TGTGCCAGCAGTTTGAGTGCCATGAACACTGAAGCTTTCTTT.

The V call is TRBV9, the J call TRBJ1-5, with 7 bases identical to TRBD1. V lost 3 bases and J lost 5; bases outside the gene matches: 5. The V gene's germline CDR1 is SGDLS and CDR2 YYNGEE. This CDR3 spans 14 amino acids. The CDR3 sequence: CASSGGQWDQPQHF. CDR3 coding DNA: TGTGCCAGCAGCGGGGGACAGTGGGATCAGCCCCAGCATTTT.

This chain links TRBV13 with TRBJ2-3; 8 positions agree with TRBD2. The CDR3 runs to 19 residues. Looked up from germline, CDR1 is PRHDT and CDR2 is FYEKMQ (reference sequence). J lost 0 bases, V lost 6 bases, and 17 bases had no gene match. As DNA, the CDR3 is TGTGCCAGCAGTCAATATCCTCCGGCGGGGGGCCGCAGCACAGATACGCAGTATTTT. Encoded protein: CASSQYPPAGGRSTDTQYF. The full variable domain, with the rest looked up from reference TRBV13 and TRBJ2-3, is AAGVIQSPRHLIKEKRETATLKCYPIPRHDTVYWYQQGPGQDPQFLISFYEKMQSDKGSIPDRFSAQQFSDYHSELNMSSLELGDSALYFCASSQYPPAGGRSTDTQYFGPGTRLTVL.